The 10 T cell receptor beta chains below all came from one sample that was sequenced in a study of control samples from healthy donors and cancer patients. Clones were read by immunoSEQ multiplex PCR, and TCRdb kept only the in-frame ones, dropping some. The profile shows 150,000 to 200,000 clones, 91% of them singletons. Material: blood. The origin of the receptors is a woman in her thirties in good health.

Turning to this clone: Other nucleotide sequences from this sample produce the same CDR3. The genes are TRBV6-5 and TRBJ2-3; D may be TRBD2 (5 bases). Between the trimmed V and J ends, which lost 2 bases and 3 bases, there was a span of 6 bases. Germline loops: CDR1 MNHEY, CDR2 SVGAGI. The CDR3 consists of 13 residues. CDR3 DNA: TGTGCCAGCAGTTACAGAGGGACAGATACGCAGTATTTT. Encoded protein: CASSYRGTDTQYF.

This clone was found once. This chain links TRBV27 with TRBJ2-7, with 8 bases matching TRBD2. This CDR3 comprises 16 residues. Trimming cost V 5 bases and J 2 bases; bases outside gene matches: 11. From germline, CDR1 is MNHEY and CDR2 SMNVEV (reference sequence). This chain's CDR3 is CASSPGIAGPPYEQYF. In nucleotides, the CDR3 is TGTGCCAGCAGTCCCGGGATAGCGGGGCCCCCCTACGAGCAGTACTTC.

The chain combines TRBV6-5 with TRBJ1-1, with unresolved D. Trimming took off 10 bases at V and 1 base at J, with 10 bases between the two ends. There are 12 residues in the CDR3. Germline V gives CDR1 MNHEY, CDR2 SVGAGI. CDR3 sequence (DNA): TGTGCCACCCCGGATCCGAACACTGAAGCTTTCTTT. Amino acids: CATPDPNTEAFF.

This clone was counted between two and nine times. The chain is built from TRBV3-1 (or the pseudogene TRBV3-2) and TRBJ1-1, with 7 nucleotides matching TRBD1. The junction had 3 bases not matched to a gene; V was cut back by 1 base and J by 1 base. This CDR3 region has 15 residues. Germline values: CDR1 LGHDT, CDR2 YNNKEL (reference sequence). CDR3 bases: TGTGCCAGCAGCCAAGCCCGGGACAGGAACACTGAAGCTTTCTTT. It is translated as CASSQARDRNTEAFF.

V is TRBV2 and J is TRBJ2-6; no reliable D call. This CDR3 has 15 amino acids. V lost 1 base and J 3 bases, leaving 7 bases between the germline ends. Germline V gene data show CDR1 as SNHLY and CDR2 as FYNNEI. In DNA, the CDR3 is TGTGCCAGCAGTGAAGGGCCCGTTGGGGCCAACGTCCTGACTTTC. Protein sequence: CASSEGPVGANVLTF.

This clone was recorded only once. J is TRBJ1-1 and V is TRBV5-8; possibly TRBD1 for D (6 bases). The V gene lost 1 base and the J gene lost 4 bases, with 17 bases spanning the gap. CDR3 length equals 16 residues. Germline V gene sequence: CDR1 SGHTS, CDR2 YDEGEE. CDR3 amino acids: CASSLTGLDRGTEAFF. In DNA form, the CDR3 reads TGTGCCAGCAGCTTGACAGGGCTGGATCGAGGCACTGAAGCTTTCTTT.

CDR3 coding DNA: TGTGCCAGCAGCACCGGACTAGCGGGGGGGGATACGCAGTATTTT. As protein: CASSTGLAGGDTQYF. The V gene is TRBV11-2, the J gene TRBJ2-3, with 15 bases aligning to TRBD2. Trimming took 5 bases from V and 6 from J; bases not matched to a gene: 3. Germline V CDR1 and CDR2: SGHAT, FQNNGV. The CDR3 contains 15 residues.

This clone was counted only a few times. V is TRBV9 and J is TRBJ2-1; D not resolved. Germline-derived CDR1 and CDR2 are SGDLS and YYNGEE. With 0 bases removed from V and 5 bases from J, the gap between germline ends came to 9 bases. The CDR3 totals 14 residues. CDR3 in amino acids: CASSVARIDNEQFF. In DNA, the CDR3 is TGTGCCAGCAGCGTAGCTCGGATCGACAATGAGCAGTTCTTC.

For this clone: Within the sample, other DNA sequences also encode this same CDR3. This chain connects TRBV7-2 to TRBJ2-5, with TRBD2 identical over 7 bases. The CDR3 is made up of 14 amino acids. V dropped 3 bases and J dropped 2; count of bases not matched to a gene: 3. Germline V gene data show CDR1 as SGHTA and CDR2 as FQGNSA. As DNA, the CDR3 is TGTGCCAGCAGCTTGGCGGGAGTGCAAGAGACCCAGTACTTC. Its translation: CASSLAGVQETQYF.

The CDR3 reads CASSAGGWNTEAFF. CDR3 DNA sequence: TGTGCCAGCAGCGCAGGGGGCTGGAACACTGAAGCTTTCTTT. The gene calls are TRBV7-2 and TRBJ1-1; 8 nucleotides line up with TRBD1. This CDR3 contains 14 residues. The V gene's germline CDR1 is SGHTA and CDR2 FQGNSA. The ends lost 5 bases at V and 1 base at J; junction bases unmatched: 3.